These 19 T cell receptor beta chains were sequenced from one sample in a study of OX40 agonist ivuxolimab in advanced cancers. Some clones are missing from TCRdb's copy, which holds only in-frame ones; the method was immunoSEQ multiplex PCR. The sample yields 50,000 or so clones, around 87% seen once. The sample in question was CD4+ or CD8+ T cells sorted from blood, obtained in a trial of the OX40 agonist ivuxolimab. These receptors were collected from an adult with an advanced solid tumor such as melanoma, head and neck, liver or kidney cancer.

The J gene is TRBJ1-5, the V gene TRBV28; D is uncertain. CDR3 length equals 17 residues. The germline gives CDR1 MDHEN, CDR2 SYDVKM. Trimming took off 3 bases at V and 6 bases at J, with 21 bases between the two ends. CDR3 DNA: TGTGCCAGCAGTTTTGTTGTCGGGGAAGGCCGGGCTCAGCCCCAGCATTTT. This gives the protein CASSFVVGEGRAQPQHF.

The chain carries TRBV7-3 and TRBJ2-1; 7 bases map to TRBD1. With V trimmed by 5 bases and J by 2 bases, 12 bases remained unmatched. The germline CDR1 and CDR2 sequences are SGHTA and FQGTGA. This CDR3 contains 17 residues. For the CDR3, the DNA is TGTGCCAGCAGCGTCACCCCGGGACAGACGACCTACAATGAGCAGTTCTTC. Its protein is CASSVTPGQTTYNEQFF.

This chain connects TRBV2 to TRBJ1-2; tentative D call: TRBD1 (5 bases). The germline V gene encodes CDR1 SNHLY and CDR2 FYNNEI. The V end lost 3 bases, the J end lost 6 bases, and 20 bases lay between the germline ends. CDR3 length: 16 residues. This chain's CDR3 is CASSDTLQGAGNGYTF. CDR3 sequence (DNA): TGTGCCAGCAGTGATACTCTTCAGGGCGCAGGGAATGGCTACACCTTC.

This clone appeared a few times. The chain joins TRBV6-6 to TRBJ2-2; no reliable D call. The CDR3 has 11 residues. V was shortened by 10 bases and J by 1 base, with 4 bases between the two germline ends. Looked up from germline, CDR1 is MNHNY and CDR2 is SVGAGI (reference sequence). The DNA for the CDR3 is TGTGCCATATGGAACACCGGGGAGCTGTTTTTT. Protein product: CAIWNTGELFF.

CDR3 protein: CASTPTGVNSYEQYF. CDR3 coding DNA: TGTGCCAGCACCCCTACAGGGGTGAACTCCTACGAGCAGTACTTC. V is TRBV28 and J is TRBJ2-7, with 7 bases identical to TRBD1. The CDR3 consists of 15 residues. Losses at the gene ends were 7 bases for V and 0 bases for J; bases not matched to a gene: 9. Germline CDR1 and CDR2: MDHEN and SYDVKM.

The J gene is TRBJ1-4, the V gene TRBV25-1; D not certain. CDR3 length: 12 residues. Germline CDR1 and CDR2: MGHDK and SYGVNS. V lost 1 base to trimming and J lost 5 bases, with 2 bases between them. In nucleotides, the CDR3 is TGTGCCAGCAGTGAATCCAATGAAAAACTGTTTTTT. The encoded protein is CASSESNEKLFF.

This clone came up once. The same CDR3 also results from other DNA sequences found in this sample. The chain recombines TRBV13 with TRBJ2-3; D is undetermined. The CDR3 loop spans 13 amino acids. Per the germline V gene, CDR1 is PRHDT and CDR2 is FYEKMQ (reference sequence). Trimming cost V 5 bases and J 2 bases, with 8 bases left between them. For the CDR3, the DNA is TGTGCCAGCAGCCCCCGAGCCACAGATACGCAGTATTTT. It encodes CASSPRATDTQYF.

This chain connects TRBV19 to TRBJ1-5; D not certain. Trimming cost V 1 base and J 6 bases, with 7 bases left between them. The CDR3 is made up of 13 amino acids. CDR1 is LNHDA and CDR2 is SQIVND in the germline V gene (reference sequence). The CDR3 protein is CASSIVKAQPQHF. In DNA form, the CDR3 reads TGTGCCAGTAGTATAGTAAAAGCTCAGCCCCAGCATTTT.

The rearrangement joins TRBV6-5 to TRBJ1-1; D is undetermined. Germline V gives CDR1 MNHEY, CDR2 SVGAGI. With 0 bases removed from V and 0 bases from J, the gap between germline ends came to 8 bases. This CDR3 region has 15 residues. The chain's CDR3 is CASSYSRQVNTEAFF. In nucleotides, the CDR3 is TGTGCCAGCAGTTACTCTCGGCAGGTGAACACTGAAGCTTTCTTT.

The J gene is TRBJ2-1, the V gene TRBV5-5; D not certain. The CDR3 sequence is 12 residues long. V lost 0 bases to trimming and J lost 15 bases, with 13 bases between them. Germline CDR1 SGHKS, CDR2 YYEKEE (reference sequence). In DNA, the CDR3 is TGTGCCAGCAGCTTGGTAAACAAGAGGTGGTTCTTC. It codes for CASSLVNKRWFF.

The chain uses TRBV5-6 and TRBJ2-2; TRBD2 matches at 12 bases. V lost 3 bases, J lost 8 bases, and 14 bases stayed unmatched. The CDR3 extends over 18 amino acids. Germline CDR1 and CDR2: SGHDT and YYEEEE. CDR3 DNA sequence: TGTGCCAGCAGCTCCGTAACTAGCGGGGGGACCCCATGGGGGGAGCTGTTTTTT. It encodes CASSSVTSGGTPWGELFF.

This chain connects TRBV11-3 to TRBJ2-5, with 11 bases that match TRBD1. Germline V gene lookup returns CDR1 SGHNT and CDR2 YENEEA. CDR3 length: 18 amino acids. V gave up 1 base and J gave up 5 bases; unmatched junction bases: 12. For the CDR3, the DNA is TGTGCCAGCAGCTTAGGGACCGGACAGGGGGCGCGGGGGGAGACCCAGTACTTC. Translation gives CASSLGTGQGARGETQYF.

The CDR3 is CATWVGNQPQHF. CDR3 DNA: TGTGCCACATGGGTAGGCAATCAGCCCCAGCATTTT. The gene calls are TRBV19 and TRBJ1-5; D unresolved. CDR3 size: 12 residues. Germline loops: CDR1 LNHDA, CDR2 SQIVND (reference sequence). The ends were cut back, 10 bases at V and 2 bases at J, with 9 bases in the middle.

The chain uses TRBV15 and TRBJ1-4; 8 nucleotides agree with TRBD1. Trimming at V came to 0 bases and at J to 8 bases, leaving 8 bases not matched to a gene. Germline CDR1 reads LNHNV; CDR2 reads YYDKDF (reference sequence). This CDR3 is built from 16 residues. The CDR3 region is CATSREQRQGQEKLFF. The CDR3 DNA reads TGTGCCACCAGCAGAGAGCAACGACAGGGGCAAGAAAAACTGTTTTTT. Variable domain in full (rest from reference TRBV15 and TRBJ1-4): DAMVIQNPRYQVTQFGKPVTLSCSQTLNHNVMYWYQQKSSQAPKLLFHYYDKDFNNEADTPDNFQSRRPNTSFCFLDIRSPGLGDTAMYLCATSREQRQGQEKLFFGSGTQLSVL.

The V call is TRBV7-9, the J call TRBJ1-2; D is undetermined. From germline, CDR1 is SEHNR and CDR2 FQNEAQ (reference sequence). The CDR3 is 14 amino acids. Trimming took 7 bases from V and 6 from J, leaving 18 bases between them. The CDR3, as DNA: TGTGCCAGCACCCCCTTGCGGTCACTAAATGGCTACACCTTC. Translating it yields CASTPLRSLNGYTF.

In its sample, this clone was seen a few times. This rearrangement joins TRBV9 to TRBJ1-5; D unresolved. This CDR3 spans 14 amino acids. Germline-derived CDR1 and CDR2 are SGDLS and YYNGEE. The V end lost 2 bases, the J end lost 6 bases, and 12 bases lay between the germline ends. This CDR3 is CASSVDLGTQPQHF. In DNA form, the CDR3 reads TGTGCCAGCAGCGTTGACTTGGGCACTCAGCCCCAGCATTTT.

A single count supports this clone. The CDR3: CASSTSLGGNTEAFF. CDR3 in DNA: TGTGCCAGCAGCACTAGCCTAGGAGGTAACACTGAAGCTTTCTTT. The rearrangement uses TRBV6-5 and TRBJ1-1; no firm D call. The CDR3 contains 15 residues. Trimming cost V 6 bases and J 2 bases, with 16 bases left between them. Germline CDR1 reads MNHEY; CDR2 reads SVGAGI.

The V and J genes are TRBV7-9 and TRBJ1-4, with 7 positions matching TRBD1. Germline-derived CDR1 and CDR2 are SEHNR and FQNEAQ (reference sequence). Trimming at V came to 5 bases and at J to 6 bases, leaving 12 bases not matched to a gene. The CDR3 spans 16 residues. The CDR3 DNA reads as TGTGCCAGCAGCCCCTTCAGGGGGGAGCCGGATGAAAAACTGTTTTTT. Its translation is CASSPFRGEPDEKLFF.

V usage is TRBV2 and J usage is TRBJ2-3, with D perhaps matching TRBD2 (5 bases). Germline V CDR1 and CDR2: SNHLY, FYNNEI. This CDR3 is built from 14 residues. V was clipped by 4 bases and J by 0 bases, with 8 bases between them. CDR3 nucleotides: TGTGCCAGCAGTGGGGAGATTAGCACAGATACGCAGTATTTT. Translating it yields CASSGEISTDTQYF.